This TCR beta chain came from a study of cytomegalovirus exposure and HLA in healthy donors. Study in general: A previous analysis identified approximately 110 million unique TCR beta sequences derived from about 180 million T cells.

The ends lost 3 bases at V and 2 bases at J; junction bases unmatched: 4. The CDR3 has 15 residues. Germline V gene sequence: CDR1 KGHSH, CDR2 LQKENI. The PCR ran on 60 Vbeta and 13 Jbeta primers. Produced via immunoSEQ multiplex PCR; TCRdb's table is partial and in-frame only. The sample includes some 110,000 clones, approximately 70% of them seen just once. This clone has only one observation. The rearrangement uses TRBV18 and TRBJ2-5, with 9 bases fitting TRBD1. This TCR derives from a boy younger than 18 in good health and CMV-seronegative. Sequenced input: PBMCs. CDR3 loop: CASSPDRGRQETQYF. The CDR3 region has the DNA TGTGCCAGCTCACCGGACAGGGGCAGGCAAGAGACCCAGTACTTC.